The 15 T cell receptor beta chains below all came from one sample that was sequenced in a study of CD8+CD57+ T cells in acquired aplastic anemia. Patients who underwent sequencing had shown CD8+CD57+ cell expansion by flow cytometry. Genomic DNA constituted the template upon which TCR beta VDJ and CDR3 profiling was performed. TCRdb fed the reads into MiXCR, producing one record per CDR3 protein. This sample yields more than 150,000 distinct CDR3 sequences, of which about 45% are seen a single time; under 3.5% belongs to the top ten. Material for sequencing was sorted CD4+, CD8+, or CD8+CD57+ T cells (not recorded which) from PBMCs. The receptor source for this set is a human donor with aplastic anemia.

The CDR3 here is CSATDRLYEQYF. The CDR3 DNA is TGCAGTGCCACCGACCGCCTCTACGAGCAGTACTTC. This chain joins TRBV20-1 and TRBJ2-7; no clear D. The CDR3 extends over 12 amino acids. Germline V CDR1 and CDR2: DFQATT, SNEGSKA (reference sequence). V dropped 6 bases and J dropped 3 bases, with 12 bases sitting between them.

This clonotype was found many times. The chain combines TRBV2 with TRBJ2-2; weak D call: TRBD1 (6 bases). This CDR3 comprises 14 residues. V shed 5 bases and J shed 9 bases, with 16 bases lying between them. Germline loops: CDR1 SNHLY, CDR2 FYNNEI. CDR3 in DNA: TGTGCCAGCAGTTTAAGCCAGACAGGACGGGAGCTGTTTTTT. Its protein is CASSLSQTGRELFF.

A note on this clonotype: Mismatch with germline at one junction end may stem from a read error. The chain uses TRBV20-1 and TRBJ2-7, with D perhaps matching TRBD1 (5 bases). The CDR3 is 11 residues long. Germline lookup yields CDR1 DFQATT and CDR2 SNEGSKA (reference sequence). CDR3 sequence reads: CSASAGLERYF. The CDR3, as DNA: TGCAGTGCTAGCGCAGGGCTCGAGCGGTACTTC.

The chain employs TRBV10-3 and TRBJ2-2, with D possibly matching TRBD2 (5 bases). The CDR3 length is 15 residues. Germline CDR1 and CDR2: ENHRY and SYGVKD. V was cut by 0 bases and J by 0 bases, with 5 bases left in between. CDR3 amino acids: CAISESGANTGELFF. The DNA for the CDR3 is TGTGCCATCAGTGAGTCCGGGGCGAACACCGGGGAGCTGTTTTTT.

Many counts were recorded for this clonotype. The chain has TRBV7-9 and TRBJ1-1; 8 positions match TRBD1. Germline CDR1 reads SEHNR; CDR2 reads FQNEAQ (reference sequence). The CDR3 extends over 14 amino acids. V was pared by 1 base and J by 8 bases, with 6 bases of the junction left unmatched. The CDR3 DNA reads as TGTGCCAGCAGCTTAGGACAGGGGAGAGGGGAAGCTTTCTTT. Protein: CASSLGQGRGEAFF.

This clonotype was seen at least ten times. The CDR3 DNA reads TGCGCCAGCAGCTCCCGGACTAGCGGGAGGGCCGGGGAGCTGTTTTTT. It yields the protein CASSSRTSGRAGELFF. The chain recombines TRBV5-1 with TRBJ2-2; 15 positions match TRBD2. J lost 6 bases, V lost 3 bases, and 3 bases had no gene match. Per the germline V gene, CDR1 is SGHRS and CDR2 is YFSETQ. The CDR3 is 16 residues long.

V usage is TRBV2 and J usage is TRBJ2-1, with a possible D match to TRBD2 (6 bases). This CDR3 spans 13 amino acids. With 5 bases removed from V and 7 bases from J, the gap between germline ends came to 12 bases. Germline CDR1 SNHLY, CDR2 FYNNEI. This CDR3 reads CASSSTRGNEQFF. As DNA, the CDR3 is TGTGCCAGCAGTTCGACTAGAGGGAATGAGCAGTTCTTC.

The V call is TRBV29-1, the J call TRBJ1-2; 9 bases align to TRBD1. This CDR3 contains 13 residues. J was trimmed by 2 bases and V by 6 bases; bases with no gene match: 4. Germline V gene lookup returns CDR1 SQVTM and CDR2 ANQGSEA. The CDR3 is CSVDRGLNYGYTF. The CDR3 nucleotides are TGCAGCGTGGACAGGGGCCTCAACTATGGCTACACCTTC.

At least ten counts were recorded for this clonotype. The J gene is TRBJ1-1, the V gene TRBV6-5, with D hard to call. Looked up from germline, CDR1 is MNHEY and CDR2 is SVGAGI. V lost 6 bases and J 1 base, leaving 9 bases between the germline ends. The CDR3 spans 13 residues. The CDR3 DNA follows: TGTGCCAGCAGCGACCGCGGGAACACTGAAGCTTTCTTT. It encodes CASSDRGNTEAFF.

In its sample, this clonotype was seen many times. The chain links TRBV2 to TRBJ2-7; TRBD1 matches 9 bases. This CDR3 region has 14 residues. Trimming at V came to 5 bases and at J to 6 bases, leaving 8 bases not matched to a gene. Germline V gene lookup returns CDR1 SNHLY and CDR2 FYNNEI. The CDR3 region has the DNA TGTGCCAGCAGTCCGGGACAGGGTCCCTCCGAGCAGTACTTC. This sequence encodes CASSPGQGPSEQYF.

The count of this clonotype is one. V is TRBV10-3 and J is TRBJ2-3; 8 positions agree with TRBD1. This CDR3 is built from 16 residues. V was pared by 11 bases and J by 1 base, with 14 bases of the junction left unmatched. The germline V gene has CDR1 ENHRY and CDR2 SYGVKD. CDR3 in amino acids: CAASDNDRGGTDTQYF. CDR3 coding DNA: TGTGCCGCCAGTGACAATGACAGGGGAGGCACAGATACGCAGTATTTT.

This clonotype was counted a few times. This may be a read error, as it is one base from a much larger clone. This chain links TRBV20-1 with TRBJ1-4, with 8 positions matching TRBD1. The V segment lost 6 bases and the J segment 6 bases; nucleotides outside the gene matches: 6. This CDR3 has 13 residues. The germline V gene has CDR1 DFQATT and CDR2 SNEGSKA (reference sequence). DNA of the CDR3: TGCAGTGCCTTTGGACAGGGAGATGAAAAACTGTTTTTT. It yields the protein CSAFGQGDEKLFF.

This clonotype has ten or more counts. The CDR3 reads CASSLSGGNQPQHF. The CDR3 nucleotides are TGTGCCAGCAGCTTATCTGGCGGCAATCAGCCCCAGCATTTT. This chain joins TRBV7-2 and TRBJ1-5, with unresolved D. Germline V gene lookup returns CDR1 SGHTA and CDR2 FQGNSA. V was shortened by 2 bases and J by 2 bases, with 7 bases between the two germline ends. CDR3 size: 14 residues. The whole variable domain, filled in from reference TRBV7-2 and TRBJ1-5, reads GAGVSQSPSNKVTEKGKDVELRCDPISGHTALYWYRQSLGQGLEFLIYFQGNSAPDKSGLPSDRFSAERTGGSVSTLTIQRTQQEDSAVYLCASSLSGGNQPQHFGDGTRLSIL.

In regard to this clonotype: An end of the junction differs from the germline gene, which may be a read error. The genes are TRBV24-1 and TRBJ2-3, with TRBD2 as a possible D gene (7 bases). The CDR3 is 15 residues long. Germline V gene sequence: CDR1 KGHDR, CDR2 SFDVKD. Here the CDR3 DNA reads TGTGCTTGCGCGCCAGGGCTGGCGGGGGCAGATATGCAGTATTTT. This encodes CACAPGLAGADMQYF.

This clonotype showed up just a few times. In nucleotides, the CDR3 is TGTGCCAGCAGCCTAAACCACAGGACCTCATCAACCTATAATTCACCCCTCCACTTT. It yields the protein CASSLNHRTSSTYNSPLHF. V is TRBV7-3 and J is TRBJ1-6, with D possibly TRBD1 on 5 matching bases. The CDR3 loop spans 19 amino acids. Germline V CDR1 and CDR2: SGHTA, FQGTGA. The V and J ends lost 5 bases and 2 bases respectively, with 22 bases between them.